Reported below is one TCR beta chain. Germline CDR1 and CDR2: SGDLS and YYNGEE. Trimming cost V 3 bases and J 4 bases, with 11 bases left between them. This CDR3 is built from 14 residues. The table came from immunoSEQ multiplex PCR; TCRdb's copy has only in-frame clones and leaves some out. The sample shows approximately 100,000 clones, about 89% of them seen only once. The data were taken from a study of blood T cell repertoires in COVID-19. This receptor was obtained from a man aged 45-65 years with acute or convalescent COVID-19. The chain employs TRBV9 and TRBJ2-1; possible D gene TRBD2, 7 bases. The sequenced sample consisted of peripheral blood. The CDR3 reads CASSEGGKYNEQFF. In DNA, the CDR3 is TGTGCCAGCAGCGAGGGGGGGAAATACAATGAGCAGTTCTTC.